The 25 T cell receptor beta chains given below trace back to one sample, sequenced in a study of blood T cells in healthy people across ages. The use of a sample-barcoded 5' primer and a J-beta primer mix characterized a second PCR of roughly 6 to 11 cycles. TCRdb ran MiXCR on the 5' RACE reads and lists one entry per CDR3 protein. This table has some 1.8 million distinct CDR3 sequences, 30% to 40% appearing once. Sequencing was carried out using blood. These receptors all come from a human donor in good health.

Here the CDR3 reads CASRLRGLNEQFF. The CDR3 nucleotides are TGTGCCAGCCGACTACGGGGGTTGAATGAGCAGTTCTTC. V usage is TRBV28 and J usage is TRBJ2-1, with a weak D call TRBD2 (6 bases). Looked up from germline, CDR1 is MDHEN and CDR2 is SYDVKM. The CDR3 totals 13 residues. Trimming removed 8 bases from V and 7 bases from J, with 15 bases in between.

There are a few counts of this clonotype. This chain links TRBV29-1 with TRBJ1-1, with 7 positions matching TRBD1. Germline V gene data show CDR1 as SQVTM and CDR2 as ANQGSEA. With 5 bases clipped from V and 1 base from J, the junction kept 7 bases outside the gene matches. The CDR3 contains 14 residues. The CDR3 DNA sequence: TGCAGCGTTAGGACAGGTCCGGCGAACACTGAAGCTTTCTTT. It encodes CSVRTGPANTEAFF.

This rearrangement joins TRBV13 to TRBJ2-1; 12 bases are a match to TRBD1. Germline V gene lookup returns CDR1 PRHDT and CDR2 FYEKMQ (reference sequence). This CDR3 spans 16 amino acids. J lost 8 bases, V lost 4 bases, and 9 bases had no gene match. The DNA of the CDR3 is TGTGCCAGCAGCTCCGCGGGGACAGGGGGCTCTTATGAGCAGTTCTTC. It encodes CASSSAGTGGSYEQFF.

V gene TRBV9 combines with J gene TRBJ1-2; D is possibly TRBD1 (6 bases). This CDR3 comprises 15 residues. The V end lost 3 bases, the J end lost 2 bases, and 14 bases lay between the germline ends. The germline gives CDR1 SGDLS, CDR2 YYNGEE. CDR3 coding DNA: TGTGCCAGCAGCGATGATTCCAGGGGCAACTATGGCTACACCTTC. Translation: CASSDDSRGNYGYTF.

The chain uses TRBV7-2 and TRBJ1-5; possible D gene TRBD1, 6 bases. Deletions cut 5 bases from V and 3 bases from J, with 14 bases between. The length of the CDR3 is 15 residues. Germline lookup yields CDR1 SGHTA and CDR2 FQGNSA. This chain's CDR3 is CASSPSGAHNQPQHF. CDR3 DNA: TGTGCCAGCAGCCCCTCAGGGGCTCACAATCAGCCCCAGCATTTT.

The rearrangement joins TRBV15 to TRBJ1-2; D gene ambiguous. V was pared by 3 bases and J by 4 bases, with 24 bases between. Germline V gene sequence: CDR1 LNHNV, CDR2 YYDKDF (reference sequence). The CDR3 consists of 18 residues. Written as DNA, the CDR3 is TGTGCCACCAGCAGCACTTCAAATGGACCGGCTCGCGTCTATGGCTACACCTTC. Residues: CATSSTSNGPARVYGYTF. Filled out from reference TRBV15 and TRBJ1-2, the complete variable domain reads DAMVIQNPRYQVTQFGKPVTLSCSQTLNHNVMYWYQQKSSQAPKLLFHYYDKDFNNEADTPDNFQSRRPNTSFCFLDIRSPGLGDTAMYLCATSSTSNGPARVYGYTFGSGTRLTVV.

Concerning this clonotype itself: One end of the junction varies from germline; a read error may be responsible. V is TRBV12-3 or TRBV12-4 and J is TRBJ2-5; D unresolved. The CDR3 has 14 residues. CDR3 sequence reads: CANSLVLTEETQYF. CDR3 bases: TGTGCCAACAGTTTAGTTCTCACAGAAGAGACCCAGTACTTC.

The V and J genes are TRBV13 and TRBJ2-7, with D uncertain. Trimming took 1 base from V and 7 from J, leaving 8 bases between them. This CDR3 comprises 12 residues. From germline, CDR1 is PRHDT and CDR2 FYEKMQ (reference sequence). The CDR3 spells CASSLDYSEQYF. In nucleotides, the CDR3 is TGTGCCAGCAGCTTAGACTACTCGGAGCAGTACTTC.

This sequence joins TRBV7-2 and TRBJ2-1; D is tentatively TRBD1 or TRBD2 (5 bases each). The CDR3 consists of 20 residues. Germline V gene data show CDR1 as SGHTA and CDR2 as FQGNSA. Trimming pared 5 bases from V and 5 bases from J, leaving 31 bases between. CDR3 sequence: CASSNPGPTAGGVPNNEQFF. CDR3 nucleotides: TGTGCCAGCAGCAATCCGGGACCCACAGCCGGCGGCGTCCCCAACAATGAGCAGTTCTTC. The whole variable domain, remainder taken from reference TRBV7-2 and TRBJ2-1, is GAGVSQSPSNKVTEKGKDVELRCDPISGHTALYWYRQSLGQGLEFLIYFQGNSAPDKSGLPSDRFSAERTGGSVSTLTIQRTQQEDSAVYLCASSNPGPTAGGVPNNEQFFGPGTRLTVL.

CDR3: CASLGRDYSHEQYF. The CDR3 bases are TGTGCCAGCTTAGGGCGGGACTATAGCCACGAGCAGTACTTC. The chain recombines TRBV28 with TRBJ2-7; TRBD2 aligns across 7 bases. The CDR3 runs 14 residues. J gave up 5 bases and V 8 bases, and 12 bases lay outside the gene matches. CDR1 and CDR2 (germline): MDHEN, SYDVKM. Full variable domain (outside the CDR3, taken from reference TRBV28 and TRBJ2-7): DVKVTQSSRYLVKRTGEKVFLECVQDMDHENMFWYRQDPGLGLRLIYFSYDVKMKEKGDIPEGYSVSREKKERFSLILESASTNQTSMYLCASLGRDYSHEQYFGPGTRLTVT.

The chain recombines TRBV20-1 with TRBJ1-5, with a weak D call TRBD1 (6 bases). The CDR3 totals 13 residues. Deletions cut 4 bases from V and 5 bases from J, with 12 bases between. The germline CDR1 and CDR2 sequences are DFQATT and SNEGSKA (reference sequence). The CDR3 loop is CSAKRGEDQPQHF. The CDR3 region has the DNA TGCAGTGCTAAGAGGGGGGAAGATCAGCCCCAGCATTTT.

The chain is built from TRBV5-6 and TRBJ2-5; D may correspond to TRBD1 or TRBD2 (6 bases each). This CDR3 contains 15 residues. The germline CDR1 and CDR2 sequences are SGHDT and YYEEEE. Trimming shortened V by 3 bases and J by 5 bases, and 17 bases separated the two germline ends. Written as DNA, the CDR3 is TGTGCCAGCAGCTCCCTAGGGGGGCGCGGGGAGACCCAGTACTTC. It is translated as CASSSLGGRGETQYF.

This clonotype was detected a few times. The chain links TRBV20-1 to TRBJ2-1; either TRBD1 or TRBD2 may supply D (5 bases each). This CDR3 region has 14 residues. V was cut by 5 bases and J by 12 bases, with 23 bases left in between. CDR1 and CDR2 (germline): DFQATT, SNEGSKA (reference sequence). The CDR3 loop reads CSADNRDGADRQFF. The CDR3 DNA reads TGCAGTGCTGATAACCGGGACGGAGCCGATCGGCAGTTCTTC.

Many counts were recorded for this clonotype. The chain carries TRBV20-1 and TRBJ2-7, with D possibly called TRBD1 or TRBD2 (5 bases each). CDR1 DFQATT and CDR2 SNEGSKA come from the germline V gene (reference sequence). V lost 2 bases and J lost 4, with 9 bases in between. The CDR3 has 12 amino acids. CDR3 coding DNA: TGCAGTGCTAGACAGGGACGTTACGAGCAGTACTTC. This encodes CSARQGRYEQYF.

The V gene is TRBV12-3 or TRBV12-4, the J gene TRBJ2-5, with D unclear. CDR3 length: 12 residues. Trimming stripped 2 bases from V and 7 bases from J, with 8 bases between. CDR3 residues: CASSLIWGTQYF. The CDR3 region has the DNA TGTGCCAGCAGTTTAATATGGGGGACCCAGTACTTC.

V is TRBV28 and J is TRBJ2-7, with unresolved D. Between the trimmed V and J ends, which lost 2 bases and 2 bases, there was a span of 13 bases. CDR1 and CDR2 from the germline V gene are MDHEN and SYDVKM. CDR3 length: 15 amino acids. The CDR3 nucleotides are TGTGCCAGCAGTTTAGGGGTAGTCGTTCCCTACGAGCAGTACTTC. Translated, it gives CASSLGVVVPYEQYF.

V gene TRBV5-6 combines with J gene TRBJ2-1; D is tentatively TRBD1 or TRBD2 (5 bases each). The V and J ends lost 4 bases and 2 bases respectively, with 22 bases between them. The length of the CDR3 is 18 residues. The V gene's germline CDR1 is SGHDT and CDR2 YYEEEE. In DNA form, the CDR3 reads TGTGCCAGCAGCAACCCCCGAATCCAGGGAGTGACCTACAATGAGCAGTTCTTC. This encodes CASSNPRIQGVTYNEQFF.

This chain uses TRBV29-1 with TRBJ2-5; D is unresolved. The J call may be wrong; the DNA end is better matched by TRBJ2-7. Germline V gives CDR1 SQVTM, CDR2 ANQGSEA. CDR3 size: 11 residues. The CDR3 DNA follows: TGCAGCGTTGAGATTTATTACGAGCAGTACTTC. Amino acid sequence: CSVEIYYEQYF.

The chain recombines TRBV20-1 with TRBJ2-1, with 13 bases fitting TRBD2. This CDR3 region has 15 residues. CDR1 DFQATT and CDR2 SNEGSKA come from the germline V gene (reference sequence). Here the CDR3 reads CSPGRGTSGVDEQFF. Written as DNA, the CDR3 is TGCAGCCCCGGCCGGGGGACTAGCGGGGTAGATGAGCAGTTCTTC.

The CDR3 loop reads CATSDTAGGKSYEQYF. For the CDR3, the DNA is TGTGCCACCAGTGACACCGCGGGGGGGAAGTCCTACGAGCAGTACTTC. The V call is TRBV24-1, the J call TRBJ2-7; 9 bases map to TRBD2. The CDR3 loop spans 16 amino acids. V gave up 4 bases and J gave up 1 base; unmatched junction bases: 7. The germline CDR1 and CDR2 sequences are KGHDR and SFDVKD.

The CDR3 DNA reads as TGCGCCAGCAGCCCTGCCCCGTTTAGGGCAGATACGCAGTATTTT. It encodes CASSPAPFRADTQYF. The chain joins TRBV5-1 to TRBJ2-3; D is undetermined. The V and J ends lost 4 bases and 4 bases respectively, with 16 bases between them. CDR3 length: 15 residues. Germline CDR1 SGHRS, CDR2 YFSETQ.

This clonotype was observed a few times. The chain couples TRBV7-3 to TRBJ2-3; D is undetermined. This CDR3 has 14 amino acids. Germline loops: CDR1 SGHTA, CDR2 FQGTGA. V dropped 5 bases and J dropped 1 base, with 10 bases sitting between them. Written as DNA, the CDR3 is TGTGCCAGCAGCATGACTCCCGGCACAGATACGCAGTATTTT. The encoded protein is CASSMTPGTDTQYF.

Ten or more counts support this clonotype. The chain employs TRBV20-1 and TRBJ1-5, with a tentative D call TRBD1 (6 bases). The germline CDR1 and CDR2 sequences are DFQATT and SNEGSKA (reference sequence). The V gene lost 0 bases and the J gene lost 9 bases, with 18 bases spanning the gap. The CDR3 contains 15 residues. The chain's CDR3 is CSARDQWGGSGPQHF. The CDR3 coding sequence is TGCAGTGCTAGAGACCAGTGGGGGGGCTCTGGGCCCCAGCATTTT.

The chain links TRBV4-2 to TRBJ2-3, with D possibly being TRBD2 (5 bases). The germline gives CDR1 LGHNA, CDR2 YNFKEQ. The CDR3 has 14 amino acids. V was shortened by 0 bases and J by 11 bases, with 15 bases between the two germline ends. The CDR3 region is CASSQDRTERKQYF. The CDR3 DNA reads TGTGCCAGCAGCCAAGATAGGACTGAAAGGAAGCAGTATTTT.

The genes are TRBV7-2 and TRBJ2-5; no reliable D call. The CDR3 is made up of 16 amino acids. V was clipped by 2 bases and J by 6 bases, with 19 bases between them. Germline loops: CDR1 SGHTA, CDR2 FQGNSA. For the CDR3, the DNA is TGTGCCAGCAGCTTACACCCCGGGCAGGTAGAAAAGACCCAGTACTTC. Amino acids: CASSLHPGQVEKTQYF.